This is a list of T cell receptor beta chains from one sample in a study. TCRdb analysed the 5' RACE reads with MiXCR anew, one entry per CDR3 protein. This table holds 35,000 to 50,000 distinct CDR3 sequences, around 28% found once. The sequencing sample was made of tumor-infiltrating memory CD4+ T cells sorted from the breast tumor. The source is a female donor with breast cancer. CDR3s include the opening cysteine and the closing phenylalanine or tryptophan.

TRBV15 | CATRGATGQPQHF
TRBV11-2 | CASAYQLASTDTQYF
TRBV27 | CASSGGDNTEAFF
TRBV18 | CASSPHPDTQYF
TRBV24-1 | CATSDYAGNEQFF
TRBV9 | CASSVGQGGSPLHF
TRBV5-1 | CASGQGQRNYEQYF
TRBV12-3/TRBV12-4 | CASSLKNGRTVEQFF
TRBV27 | CASSGGGTEAFF
TRBV5-6 | CASSLRGGTEQYF
TRBV7-9 | CASSLVPDRGGYTF
TRBV6-5 | CASSYSAGYEQYF
TRBV27 | CASSLGTGSYEQYF
TRBV12-3/TRBV12-4 | CASSLKGPGETQYF
TRBV9 | CASSGDGYGYTF
TRBV15 | CATSRPGTGWFGYTF
TRBV29-1 | CSVAGTAKSYEQYF
TRBV3-1 | CASSQQGYEAFF
TRBV5-1 | CASSYSGTGERYEQYF
TRBV28 | CASKGLAASSYNEQFF
TRBV28 | CASSPGKGEAFF
TRBV5-1 | CASSSWTDNEQFF
TRBV12-3/TRBV12-4 | CTSNTGQGHGELFF
TRBV5-1 | CASSSDQPNTQYF
TRBV12-3/TRBV12-4 | CASSFPGQGTTEAFF
TRBV6-1 | CASSGTGTGTGELFF
TRBV5-5 | CASSLKTSRGDEQFF